Included here is one T cell receptor (beta chain) sequence, with context. Its antigen is undetermined. The data are from a study of regulatory T cells in long-lasting Graves disease. Study-level points and caveats: New patients shared fewer public clonotypes (around 980) than persistent patients did (around 2,700).

As for time point: newly diagnosed GD, antithyroid drugs for less than 3 months. From RNA extracted from PBMCs, the TCR library was made. Sequencing libraries for TCR beta were prepared with iRepertoire HTBI primers and Arm-PCR of CDR3 regions. TCRdb reprocessed the multiplex PCR reads via MiXCR and lists one record per CDR3 protein. The table lists 360,000 or so distinct CDR3 sequences, 12% of them singletons. These sequences were also reported in another study, on T cells in Graves' hyperthyroidism and ophthalmopathy. That source adds: Stable disease denoted Graves' hyperthyroidism without ophthalmopathy progression within 18 months. First-round RT-PCR of the TCR CDR3 relied on the HTBI primer set.

This clonotype was obtained from a woman aged 18-29 years with Graves disease. The sample here was peripheral blood mononuclear cells (PBMCs), taken at new diagnosis, from a patient treated with antithyroid drugs.

In DNA, the CDR3 is TGTGCCAGCGGGGGCGGGGTCTCTGGGGCCAACGTCCTGACTTTC. This gives the protein CASGGGVSGANVLTF. The chain is built from TRBV6-2 or TRBV6-3 and TRBJ2-6; D might be TRBD1 or TRBD2, each matching 6 bases. V was clipped by 8 bases and J by 0 bases, with 11 bases between them. CDR1 is MNHEY, CDR2 SVGEGT, per germline. CDR3 length: 15 residues.